The rows below give T cell receptor beta chains drawn from one sample of a study of blood T cell repertoires in COVID-19. Generated by immunoSEQ multiplex PCR, the TCRdb table keeps only in-frame clones and is missing some. The sample has approximately 280,000 clones; 75% to 85% are singletons. Sequences were obtained from peripheral blood. These receptors were collected from a man aged 50 to 60 with active or convalescent COVID-19. CDR3s include the opening cysteine and the closing phenylalanine or tryptophan. The D gene is left open where the match is weak. Clone sizes are given selectively: once, few, many, or a class where the clone is expanded.

v_call: TRBV7-8; d_call: .; j_call: TRBJ2-1; clone_size: once; cdr3_nt: TGTGCCAGCAGCCCAAAACGTGGAGCATGGCAGGGGTCCTACAATGAGCAGTTCTTC; cdr3_aa: CASSPKRGAWQGSYNEQFF
v_call: TRBV2; d_call: .; j_call: TRBJ2-7; clone_size: few; cdr3_nt: TGTGCCAGCAGTGATTCGTACGAGCAGTACTTC; cdr3_aa: CASSDSYEQYF
v_call: TRBV23-1; d_call: TRBD1; j_call: TRBJ1-1; clone_size: .; cdr3_nt: TGCGCCAGCAGTCAATCAGGGGTCGGGACAGGGTGGAAGACTGAAGCTTTCTTT; cdr3_aa: CASSQSGVGTGWKTEAFF
v_call: TRBV7-6; d_call: .; j_call: TRBJ2-5; clone_size: .; cdr3_nt: TGTGCCAGCAGCTTAGCGGGAGGAGCGCGAGAGACCCAGTACTTC; cdr3_aa: CASSLAGGARETQYF
v_call: TRBV7-2; d_call: .; j_call: TRBJ1-6; clone_size: few; cdr3_nt: TGTGCCAGCAGCTTAGCGAACGGGGGGAATTCACCCCTCCACTTT; cdr3_aa: CASSLANGGNSPLHF
v_call: TRBV28; d_call: .; j_call: TRBJ1-3; clone_size: .; cdr3_nt: TGTGCCAGCAGTTTAGGCTCCGTCTCTGGAAACACCATATATTTT; cdr3_aa: CASSLGSVSGNTIYF
v_call: TRBV19; d_call: .; j_call: TRBJ1-4; clone_size: .; cdr3_nt: TGTGCCAGTAGAGGGACTCCCAGCGAGGAAAAACTGTTTTTT; cdr3_aa: CASRGTPSEEKLFF
v_call: TRBV28; d_call: TRBD1; j_call: TRBJ1-1; clone_size: .; cdr3_nt: TGTGCCAGCAGTTTACGACAGGGGGAGGCTTTCTTT; cdr3_aa: CASSLRQGEAFF
v_call: TRBV28; d_call: .; j_call: TRBJ1-4; clone_size: .; cdr3_nt: TGTGCCAGCGGGGCAGGGGATTCCCTCTCCCGCACTAATGAAAAACTGTTTTTT; cdr3_aa: CASGAGDSLSRTNEKLFF
v_call: TRBV3-1/TRBV3-2; d_call: .; j_call: TRBJ1-2; clone_size: .; cdr3_nt: TGTGCCAGCAGCCAGGGAGGGGGGAGAGGCTACACCTTC; cdr3_aa: CASSQGGGRGYTF
v_call: TRBV6-1; d_call: .; j_call: TRBJ2-1; clone_size: .; cdr3_nt: TGTGCCAGCAGTGAAGTTACTAGCTCTATCAGCTCCTACAATGAGCAGTTCTTC; cdr3_aa: CASSEVTSSISSYNEQFF
v_call: TRBV12-3/TRBV12-4; d_call: .; j_call: TRBJ2-7; clone_size: few; cdr3_nt: TGTGCCAGCAGTTTAAGAGTGAGCTACGAGCAGTACTTC; cdr3_aa: CASSLRVSYEQYF
v_call: TRBV18; d_call: .; j_call: TRBJ1-5; clone_size: .; cdr3_nt: TGTGCCAGCTCACCACAAAGCGAGGATCAGCCCCAGCATTTT; cdr3_aa: CASSPQSEDQPQHF
v_call: TRBV11-2; d_call: TRBD1; j_call: TRBJ1-6; clone_size: .; cdr3_nt: TGTGCCAGCAGCTTACAGACAGGGGGTTCACCCCTCCACTTT; cdr3_aa: CASSLQTGGSPLHF
v_call: TRBV28; d_call: .; j_call: TRBJ2-1; clone_size: .; cdr3_nt: TGTGCCAGCAATCCCATCGGGGGAGCCACTTTCCATGAGCAGTTCTTC; cdr3_aa: CASNPIGGATFHEQFF
v_call: TRBV10-3; d_call: TRBD2; j_call: TRBJ2-1; clone_size: .; cdr3_nt: TGTGCCATCAGCCGGACTAGCGGGAGTGTGTCCTACAATGAGCAGTTCTTC; cdr3_aa: CAISRTSGSVSYNEQFF
v_call: TRBV5-4; d_call: TRBD2; j_call: TRBJ2-2; clone_size: .; cdr3_nt: TGTGCCAGCAGCTTGGATGCGGCTAGCGGGAACACCGGGGAGCTGTTTTTT; cdr3_aa: CASSLDAASGNTGELFF
v_call: TRBV5-4; d_call: TRBD1; j_call: TRBJ1-2; clone_size: .; cdr3_nt: TGTGCCAGCAGCTTGGGGGGGACAGTGGATGGCTACACCTTC; cdr3_aa: CASSLGGTVDGYTF